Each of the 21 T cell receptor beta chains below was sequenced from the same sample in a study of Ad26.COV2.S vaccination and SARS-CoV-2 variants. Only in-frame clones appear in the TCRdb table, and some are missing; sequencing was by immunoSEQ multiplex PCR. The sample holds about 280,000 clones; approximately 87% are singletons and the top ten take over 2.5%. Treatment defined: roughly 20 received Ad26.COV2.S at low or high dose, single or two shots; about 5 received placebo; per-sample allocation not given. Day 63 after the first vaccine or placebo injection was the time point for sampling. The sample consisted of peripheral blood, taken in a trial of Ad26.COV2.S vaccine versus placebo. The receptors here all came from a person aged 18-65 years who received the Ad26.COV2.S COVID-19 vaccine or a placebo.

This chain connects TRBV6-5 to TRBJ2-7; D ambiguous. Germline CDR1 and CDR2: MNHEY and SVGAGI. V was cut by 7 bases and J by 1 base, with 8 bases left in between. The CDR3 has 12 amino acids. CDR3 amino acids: CASTVASYEQYF. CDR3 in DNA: TGTGCCAGCACAGTTGCTTCCTACGAGCAGTACTTC.

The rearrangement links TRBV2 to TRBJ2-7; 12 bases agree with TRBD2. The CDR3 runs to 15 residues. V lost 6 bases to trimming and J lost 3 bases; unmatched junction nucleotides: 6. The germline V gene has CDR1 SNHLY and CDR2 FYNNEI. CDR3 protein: CASRVGLAGHYEQYF. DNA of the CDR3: TGTGCCAGCAGGGTAGGACTAGCGGGGCACTACGAGCAGTACTTC. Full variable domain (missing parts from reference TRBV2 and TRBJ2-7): EPEVTQTPSHQVTQMGQEVILRCVPISNHLYFYWYRQILGQKVEFLVSFYNNEISEKSEIFDDQFSVERPDGSNFTLKIRSTKLEDSAMYFCASRVGLAGHYEQYFGPGTRLTVT.

The CDR3 DNA follows: TGCGCCAGCAGCCTCTCATTCGGGGGAAACACCATATATTTT. As protein: CASSLSFGGNTIYF. This sequence joins TRBV4-1 and TRBJ1-3; D gene unclear. The germline V and J ends were trimmed by 4 bases and 4 bases, with 11 bases remaining between them. The germline CDR1 and CDR2 sequences are MGHRA and YSYEKL. CDR3 size: 14 residues.

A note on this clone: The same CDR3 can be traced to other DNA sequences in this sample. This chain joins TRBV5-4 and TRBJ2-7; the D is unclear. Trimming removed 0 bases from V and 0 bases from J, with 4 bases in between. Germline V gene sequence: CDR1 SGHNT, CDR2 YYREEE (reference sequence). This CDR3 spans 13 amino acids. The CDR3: CASSLVGSYEQYF. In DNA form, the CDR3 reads TGTGCCAGCAGCTTGGTCGGCTCCTACGAGCAGTACTTC.

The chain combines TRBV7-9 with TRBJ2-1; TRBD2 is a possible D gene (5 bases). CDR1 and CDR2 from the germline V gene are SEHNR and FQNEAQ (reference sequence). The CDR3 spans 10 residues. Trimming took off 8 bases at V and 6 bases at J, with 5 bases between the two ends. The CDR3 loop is CASGLNEQFF. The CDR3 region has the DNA TGTGCCAGCGGACTCAATGAGCAGTTCTTC.

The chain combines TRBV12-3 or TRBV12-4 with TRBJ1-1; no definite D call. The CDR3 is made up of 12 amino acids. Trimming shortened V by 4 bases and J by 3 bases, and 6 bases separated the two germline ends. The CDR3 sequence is CASSSGYTEAFF. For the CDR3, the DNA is TGTGCCAGCAGTTCGGGGTACACTGAAGCTTTCTTT.

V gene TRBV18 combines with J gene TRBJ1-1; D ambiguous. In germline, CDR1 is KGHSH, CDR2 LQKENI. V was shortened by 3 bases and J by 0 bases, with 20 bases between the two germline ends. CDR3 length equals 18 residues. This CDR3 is CASSPQPPGGYMNTEAFF. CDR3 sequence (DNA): TGTGCCAGCTCACCGCAGCCCCCGGGCGGGTATATGAACACTGAAGCTTTCTTT.

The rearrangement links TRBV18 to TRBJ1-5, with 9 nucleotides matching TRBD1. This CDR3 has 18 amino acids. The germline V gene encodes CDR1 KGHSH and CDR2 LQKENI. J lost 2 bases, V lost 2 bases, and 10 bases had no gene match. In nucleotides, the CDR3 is TGTGCCAGCTCACCAGGGGACAGGGTCTTCTCGGGCAATCAGCCCCAGCATTTT. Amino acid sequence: CASSPGDRVFSGNQPQHF.

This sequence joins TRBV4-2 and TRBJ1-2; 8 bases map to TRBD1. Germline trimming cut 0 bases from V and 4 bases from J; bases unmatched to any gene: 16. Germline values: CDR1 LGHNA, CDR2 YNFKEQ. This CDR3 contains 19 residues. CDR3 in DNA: TGTGCCAGCAGCCAAGATCGGGCAGGGGGCGCGAGGAGTTTCTATGGCTACACCTTC. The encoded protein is CASSQDRAGGARSFYGYTF.

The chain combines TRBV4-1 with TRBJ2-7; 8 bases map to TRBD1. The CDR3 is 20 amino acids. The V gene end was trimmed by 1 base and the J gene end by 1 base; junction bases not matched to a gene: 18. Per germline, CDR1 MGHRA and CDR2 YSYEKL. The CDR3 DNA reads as TGCGCCAGCAGCCAAGCGGCCTCTTATTTATGGACAGGGCCTTCCTACGAGCAGTACTTC. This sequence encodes CASSQAASYLWTGPSYEQYF.

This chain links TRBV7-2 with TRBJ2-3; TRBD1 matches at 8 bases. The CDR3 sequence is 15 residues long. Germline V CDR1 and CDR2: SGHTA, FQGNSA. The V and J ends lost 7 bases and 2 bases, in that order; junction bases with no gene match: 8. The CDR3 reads CASTPDRVATDTQYF. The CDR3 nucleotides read TGTGCCAGCACCCCGGACAGGGTCGCCACAGATACGCAGTATTTT.

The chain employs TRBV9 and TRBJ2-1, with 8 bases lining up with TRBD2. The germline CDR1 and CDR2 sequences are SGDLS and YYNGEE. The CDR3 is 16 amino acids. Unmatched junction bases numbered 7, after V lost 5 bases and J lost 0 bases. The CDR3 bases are TGTGCCAGCAGAGCGTCTAGCGGGCCCTCCTACAATGAGCAGTTCTTC. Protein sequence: CASRASSGPSYNEQFF. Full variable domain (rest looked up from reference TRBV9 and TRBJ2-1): DSGVTQTPKHLITATGQRVTLRCSPRSGDLSVYWYQQSLDQGLQFLIQYYNGEERAKGNILERFSAQQFPDLHSELNLSSLELGDSALYFCASRASSGPSYNEQFFGPGTRLTVL.

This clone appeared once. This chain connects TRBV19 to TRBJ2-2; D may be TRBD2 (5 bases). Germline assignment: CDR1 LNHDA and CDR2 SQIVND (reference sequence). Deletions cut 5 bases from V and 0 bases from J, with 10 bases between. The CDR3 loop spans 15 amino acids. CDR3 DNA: TGTGCCAGTAGTGGAGGACGGCCGAACACCGGGGAGCTGTTTTTT. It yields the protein CASSGGRPNTGELFF. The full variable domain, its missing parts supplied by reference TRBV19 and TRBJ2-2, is DGGITQSPKYLFRKEGQNVTLSCEQNLNHDAMYWYRQDPGQGLRLIYYSQIVNDFQKGDIAEGYSVSREKKESFPLTVTSAQKNPTAFYLCASSGGRPNTGELFFGEGSRLTVL.

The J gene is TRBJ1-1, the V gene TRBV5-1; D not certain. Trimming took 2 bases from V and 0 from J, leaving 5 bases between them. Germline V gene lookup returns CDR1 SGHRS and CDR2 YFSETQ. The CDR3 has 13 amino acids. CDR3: CASSFSVNTEAFF. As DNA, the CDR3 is TGCGCCAGCAGCTTTTCGGTGAACACTGAAGCTTTCTTT.

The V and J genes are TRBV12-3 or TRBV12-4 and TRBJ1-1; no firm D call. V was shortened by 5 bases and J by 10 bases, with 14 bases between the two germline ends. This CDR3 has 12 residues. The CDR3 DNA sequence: TGTGCCAGCAGTCAAACGGCAGGCCCAGCTTTCTTT. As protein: CASSQTAGPAFF.

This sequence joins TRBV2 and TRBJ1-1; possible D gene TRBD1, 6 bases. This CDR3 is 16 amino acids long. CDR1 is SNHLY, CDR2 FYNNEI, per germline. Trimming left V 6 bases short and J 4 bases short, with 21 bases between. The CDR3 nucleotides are TGTGCCAGCAGATTAACCCCAGGGTCAGGGGTCACTGAAGCTTTCTTT. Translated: CASRLTPGSGVTEAFF.

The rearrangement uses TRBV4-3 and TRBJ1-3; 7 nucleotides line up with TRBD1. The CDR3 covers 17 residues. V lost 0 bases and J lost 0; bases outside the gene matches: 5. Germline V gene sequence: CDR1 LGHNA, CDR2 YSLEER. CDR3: CASSQDPQGGSGNTIYF. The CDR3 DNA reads TGCGCCAGCAGCCAAGATCCGCAGGGGGGCTCTGGAAACACCATATATTTT.

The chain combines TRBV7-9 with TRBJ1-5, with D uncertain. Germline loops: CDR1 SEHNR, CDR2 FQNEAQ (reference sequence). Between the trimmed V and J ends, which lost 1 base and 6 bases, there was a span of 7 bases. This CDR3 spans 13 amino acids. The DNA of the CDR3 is TGTGCCAGCAGCTTAGGGGAAACTCAGCCCCAGCATTTT. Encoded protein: CASSLGETQPQHF.

CDR3 in amino acids: CASSPPFSREGYTF. Written as DNA, the CDR3 is TGTGCCAGCTCACCACCCTTTTCCCGGGAAGGCTACACCTTC. The chain links TRBV18 to TRBJ1-2; D is undetermined. Trimming took 0 bases from V and 8 from J, leaving 13 bases between them. This CDR3 region has 14 residues. Germline CDR1 and CDR2: KGHSH and LQKENI.

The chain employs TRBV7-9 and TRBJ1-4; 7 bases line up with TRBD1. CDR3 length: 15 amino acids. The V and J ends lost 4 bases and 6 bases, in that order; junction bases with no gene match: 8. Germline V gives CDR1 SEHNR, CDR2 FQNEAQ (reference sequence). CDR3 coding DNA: TGTGCCAGCAGCTATGGACAGGCGGCCGATGAAAAACTGTTTTTT. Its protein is CASSYGQAADEKLFF.

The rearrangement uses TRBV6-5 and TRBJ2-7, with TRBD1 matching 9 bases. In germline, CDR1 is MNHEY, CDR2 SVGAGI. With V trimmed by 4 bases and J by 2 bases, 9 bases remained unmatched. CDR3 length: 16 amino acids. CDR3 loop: CASSFQLGTGTYEQYF. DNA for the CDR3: TGTGCCAGCAGTTTTCAACTCGGGACAGGGACCTACGAGCAGTACTTC.